These 15 T cell receptor beta chains came from one sample sequenced in a study of siplizumab effects on memory and regulatory T cells. This table comes from immunoSEQ multiplex PCR, and its TCRdb copy is limited to in-frame clones, with some not included. This sample has around 72,000 clones, with around 90% found just once. The material sequenced was CD8+ T cells sorted from blood. These receptors were collected from a human donor in good health.

V is TRBV6-5 and J is TRBJ2-1, with 10 positions matching TRBD2. Trimming at V came to 2 bases and at J to 3 bases, leaving 1 base not matched to a gene. Germline V gives CDR1 MNHEY, CDR2 SVGAGI. The CDR3 sequence is 15 residues long. Here the CDR3 reads CASSYGLAVYNEQFF. CDR3 coding DNA: TGTGCCAGCAGTTACGGACTAGCGGTCTACAATGAGCAGTTCTTC.

This chain uses TRBV2 with TRBJ2-7, with D tentatively TRBD2 (6 bases). Germline V gene data show CDR1 as SNHLY and CDR2 as FYNNEI. The CDR3 consists of 14 residues. V was clipped by 4 bases and J by 2 bases, with 12 bases between them. The CDR3 nucleotides are TGTGCCAGCAGTGCCGAGTGGGGGGCCTACGAGCAGTACTTC. Encoded protein: CASSAEWGAYEQYF. Looking up the rest from reference TRBV2 and TRBJ2-7 gives the full variable domain: EPEVTQTPSHQVTQMGQEVILRCVPISNHLYFYWYRQILGQKVEFLVSFYNNEISEKSEIFDDQFSVERPDGSNFTLKIRSTKLEDSAMYFCASSAEWGAYEQYFGPGTRLTVT.

This rearrangement joins TRBV27 to TRBJ1-1, with a possible D match to TRBD1 (6 bases). This CDR3 spans 14 amino acids. Germline V CDR1 and CDR2: MNHEY, SMNVEV (reference sequence). V was cut by 5 bases and J by 0 bases, with 10 bases left in between. CDR3 nucleotide sequence: TGTGCCAGCAGTGGGGACATCCTGAACACTGAAGCTTTCTTT. It yields the protein CASSGDILNTEAFF.

The chain is built from TRBV5-1 and TRBJ1-3, with D uncertain. Trimming cost V 4 bases and J 8 bases, with 16 bases left between them. The CDR3 sequence is 14 residues long. Germline CDR1 SGHRS, CDR2 YFSETQ. The CDR3 sequence: CASSQYGGFDTIYF. The CDR3 DNA is TGCGCCAGCAGCCAATATGGAGGTTTTGACACCATATATTTT. Full variable domain (remainder filled in from reference TRBV5-1 and TRBJ1-3): KAGVTQTPRYLIKTRGQQVTLSCSPISGHRSVSWYQQTPGQGLQFLFEYFSETQRNKGNFPGRFSGRQFSNSRSEMNVSTLELGDSALYLCASSQYGGFDTIYFGEGSWLTVV.

The rearrangement joins TRBV6-5 to TRBJ1-1, with D perhaps matching TRBD1 (5 bases). This CDR3 region has 14 residues. CDR1 is MNHEY and CDR2 is SVGAGI in the germline V gene. V shed 4 bases and J shed 1 base, with 10 bases lying between them. CDR3 loop: CASSLQVTNTEAFF. Here the CDR3 DNA reads TGTGCCAGCAGTTTACAGGTAACGAACACTGAAGCTTTCTTT.

The chain links TRBV6-5 to TRBJ2-7; perhaps TRBD2 as D (5 bases). Germline V lookup: CDR1 MNHEY, CDR2 SVGAGI. Trimming removed 2 bases at V and 7 bases at J, with 12 bases between. The CDR3 extends over 13 amino acids. CDR3 in amino acids: CASSYPSGGEQYF. The DNA for the CDR3 is TGTGCCAGCAGTTACCCTTCCGGAGGTGAGCAGTACTTC.

The chain recombines TRBV7-9 with TRBJ2-7, with 15 bases identical to TRBD2. After removal of 4 bases from V and 4 bases from J, the junction contained 14 bases not matched to a gene. The CDR3 extends over 19 amino acids. Germline-derived CDR1 and CDR2 are SEHNR and FQNEAQ (reference sequence). CDR3 sequence: CASSSGLAGGRFTTYEQYF. The CDR3 bases are TGTGCCAGCAGCTCCGGACTAGCGGGGGGGCGATTCACGACGTACGAGCAGTACTTC.

This sequence joins TRBV9 and TRBJ2-7; 9 nucleotides agree with TRBD2. The CDR3 loop spans 14 amino acids. V lost 0 bases, J lost 6 bases, and 4 bases stayed unmatched. The V gene's germline CDR1 is SGDLS and CDR2 YYNGEE. DNA of the CDR3: TGTGCCAGCAGCGTAGGCGGGAGGGGTCCCGAGCAGTACTTC. Translating it yields CASSVGGRGPEQYF.

Details on this clone: Here the CDR3 omits its conserved ending phenylalanine or tryptophan, so a read error is the likely source. The chain couples TRBV9 to TRBJ1-2; possibly TRBD1 for D (6 bases). There are 13 residues in the CDR3. Germline CDR1 and CDR2: SGDLS and YYNGEE. Between the trimmed V and J ends, which lost 0 bases and 9 bases, there was a span of 12 bases. The CDR3 loop is CASSVEGGSSYTL. The CDR3 DNA reads TGTGCCAGCAGCGTAGAAGGGGGGTCTAGCTACACCCTC.

The chain carries TRBV2 and TRBJ1-1; unclear D gene. Germline V lookup: CDR1 SNHLY, CDR2 FYNNEI. V was trimmed by 8 bases and J by 3 bases, leaving 13 bases between them. CDR3 length: 13 residues. The CDR3 DNA reads TGTGCCAGCTCCCAAACTAGGGACACTGAAGCTTTCTTT. As protein: CASSQTRDTEAFF.

In regard to this clone: At one boundary the junction diverges from the germline segment, which might be a read error. The chain combines TRBV29-1 with TRBJ2-7; 8 bases match TRBD2. Germline lookup yields CDR1 SQVTM and CDR2 ANQGSEA. The length of the CDR3 is 13 residues. DNA for the CDR3: TGCAGCGCTGAAGCGGGAGCATCGTACGAGCAGTACTTC. It is translated as CSAEAGASYEQYF.

V usage is TRBV5-7 and J usage is TRBJ2-1, with D hard to call. TRBV5-7 is annotated as an ORF whose role is uncertain. The CDR3 consists of 10 residues. Trimming removed 3 bases at V and 10 bases at J, with 5 bases between. The CDR3 DNA reads TGTGCCAGCAGCTCTGACGAGCAGTTCTTC. Protein: CASSSDEQFF.

The V gene is TRBV4-1, the J gene TRBJ2-7; D perhaps matches TRBD2 (6 bases). The CDR3 is made up of 15 amino acids. Germline assignment: CDR1 MGHRA and CDR2 YSYEKL. V was cut by 1 base and J by 2 bases, with 12 bases left in between. The CDR3 coding sequence is TGCGCCAGCAGCCAAGCAAAGGGAGGTGCCTACGAGCAGTACTTC. It yields the protein CASSQAKGGAYEQYF.

The chain couples TRBV2 to TRBJ2-5, with TRBD2 identical over 13 bases. This CDR3 has 16 residues. CDR1 SNHLY and CDR2 FYNNEI come from the germline V gene. The V gene end was trimmed by 4 bases and the J gene end by 3 bases; junction bases not matched to a gene: 5. The CDR3 DNA reads as TGTGCCAGCAGTGTGACTGGGACTAGCGGGGAAGAGACCCAGTACTTC. As protein: CASSVTGTSGEETQYF.

The gene calls are TRBV19 and TRBJ1-1; D gene unclear. The CDR3 spans 13 residues. Germline assignment: CDR1 LNHDA and CDR2 SQIVND (reference sequence). V was trimmed by 5 bases and J by 3 bases, leaving 10 bases between them. The CDR3 region has the DNA TGTGCCAGTAGTGCAACAGCACACACTGAAGCTTTCTTT. As protein: CASSATAHTEAFF.